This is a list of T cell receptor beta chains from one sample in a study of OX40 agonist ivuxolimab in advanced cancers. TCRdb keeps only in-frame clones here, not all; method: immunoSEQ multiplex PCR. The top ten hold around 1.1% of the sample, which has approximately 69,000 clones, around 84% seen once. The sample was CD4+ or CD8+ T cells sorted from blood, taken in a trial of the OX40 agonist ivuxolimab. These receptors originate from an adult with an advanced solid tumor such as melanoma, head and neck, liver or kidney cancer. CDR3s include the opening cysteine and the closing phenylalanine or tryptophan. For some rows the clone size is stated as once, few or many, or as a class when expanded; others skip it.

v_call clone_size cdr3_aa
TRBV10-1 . CASSAGTGNEQFF
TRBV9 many CASSVLQGGTEAFF
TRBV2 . CASRLQGDNYGYTF
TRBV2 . CASSGTGVGTGELFF
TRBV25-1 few CASSLRLGGETQYF
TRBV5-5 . CASSSGTGVYNEQFF
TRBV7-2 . CASSLTTGKPEAFF
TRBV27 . CASSYTPWASPLHF
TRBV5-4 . CASTRDRYYEQYF
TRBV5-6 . CASSLRRGGYTQYF
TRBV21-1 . CASSVLRGTQYF
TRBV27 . CASSPQGLAGYTQYF
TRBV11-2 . CASSFLQGRWPYGYTF
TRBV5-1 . CASSPGTDNYGYTF
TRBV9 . CASSSGPTTEAFF
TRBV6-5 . CASSDYPKSNQPQHF
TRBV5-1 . CASSLRQTNTGELFF
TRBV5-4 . CASRPTRASTDTQYF
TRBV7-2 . CASSPSSGDQETQYF
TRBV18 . CASSPIGSLRTGHNYGYTF
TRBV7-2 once CASSLENTEAFF
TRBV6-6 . CASSYSDRPETQYF
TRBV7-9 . CASSLEPSGGNTIYF
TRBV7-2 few CASSLATGDEAFF
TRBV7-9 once CASSSQGSSAYEQYF
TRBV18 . CASSLGGGQTYEQYF
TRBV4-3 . CASSQDPGQGPGNTEAFF
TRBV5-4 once CAGLQGGSANTEAFF
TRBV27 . CASSNRQGTGQPQHF
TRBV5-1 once CASSWTGVTNEKLFF
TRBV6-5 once CASSRPGQGDNEQFF
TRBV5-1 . CASSGGSVRETQYF
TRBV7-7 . CATSIRANYGYTF
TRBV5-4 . CASSLGGPHNEQFF
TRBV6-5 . CASRLISMGGYTF
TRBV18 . CASSPGTGFSSGNTIYF
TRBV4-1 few CASSQDSGNTQYF
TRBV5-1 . CASSLRVAFESEQFF
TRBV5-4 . CASSQDPGGAGADTQYF
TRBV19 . CASDLSGANVLTF
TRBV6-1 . CASGLLYNEQFF
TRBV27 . CASNRDLNTEAFF
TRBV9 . CASSAAGVTFF